Sequencing of this T cell receptor beta chain was carried out in a study of blood T cells in healthy people across ages (dated by TCRdb to 2013 to 2016). Concerning the study at large: In model experiments, template switching captured about one uniquely barcoded TCR beta cDNA molecule for every two T cells. Age-related changes in TCR beta repertoire diversity were measured in the study by deep sequencing normalized with unique cDNA molecular identifiers. The donors were divided into four age groups: young (average roughly 15 years), middle-aged (over 35), aged (approximately 59) and long-lived (about 90). To avoid experimental bias, donors of different ages were spread randomly across the sequencing lanes. Two additional independent replicas of 1 million unique cDNA reads from the same blood draw were analyzed for two donors (one aged 18 to 30 and one aged 80 or older).

What the work shows at the level of the full study, not this receptor alone: Conclusive comparison of naive and antigen-experienced compartments was prevented by the profiling of bulk unsorted PBMCs. Observed TCR beta diversity per million T cells fell roughly linearly with age, and a significant reduction was already apparent by age roughly 40. Donor CMV infection status was unknown, potentially confounding age-related changes in expanded clonotypes. Estimates of total diversity based on one million sequenced T cells were regarded as lower bounds and as underestimates. Compared with the aged group, the long-lived group had more naive CD4+ T cells, fewer expanded clones and increased TCR diversity, a pattern suggesting age selection. A strong correlation was found between observed TCR beta diversity and the percentage of naive T cells measured by flow cytometry.

The cysteine opens and the phenylalanine closes a CDR3 of 16 amino acids. The CDR3 DNA has 48 bases and is translated from base 1. V and J lose 1 base and 7 bases, and a span of 17 bases separates them. CDR1 and CDR2 were assigned from the germline V gene (reference sequence) as DFQATT and SNEGSKA. Donors were around 37 systemically healthy Caucasian individuals from Russia aged roughly 6 to 100 years. Each donor gave around 9 milliliters of peripheral blood, collected into EDTA-treated Vacutainer tubes. Ficoll-Paque density-gradient centrifugation was used to isolate PBMCs, with at least 7 million per sample. Total RNA, at least 6 micrograms per sample, was extracted from PBMCs with Trizol reagent. The percentages of naive CD45RAhigh/CD27high T cells were determined by flow cytometry on a PBMC aliquot from every donor. Libraries were made using 5' RACE. A second PCR of roughly 6 to 11 cycles was run with a J-beta primer mix and a sample-barcoded 5' primer. A unique molecular identifier was introduced onto each TCR beta cDNA molecule by a template-switch 5' adaptor carrying 12 random nucleotides. At least 3 million CDR3-containing paired-end reads were obtained from each sample. The Mint cDNA synthesis kit, primed by a TRBC-specific oligonucleotide, was used to synthesize first-strand cDNA from all RNA. Following uracil-DNA glycosylase treatment, all cDNA underwent a first 18-cycle PCR with the universal primers M1SS and BC2_uni_R. Per the original workflow: Each sample was normalized by randomly selecting 1 million high-quality reads, each carrying a distinct molecular identifier. Instead of being binned into consensus sequences, reads with shared molecular identifiers were discarded. MiTCR, set to a Q25 quality threshold and the strictest error-elimination algorithm, was used for CDR3 identification, clonotype clustering and error correction. A nonparametric unseen species model with Euler transformation was used to estimate a lower bound on total TCR beta diversity. TCRdb took the public reads, trimmed them with fastp at Q25, ran MiXCR for clone calling and kept in-frame beta chains. Every CDR3 protein is listed once, alongside the most common genes and DNA of its rows. None of the V and J calls come from the authors' own analysis; TCRdb made them. The sample table holds around 1,900,000 distinct CDR3 sequences, of which about two fifths were seen once. More than 20% of the sample is in the top ten clones.

Concerning this clonotype: This receptor's antigen is unknown. The sample holds no much larger clone one base away, and base qualities are not on file.

The chain couples TRBV20-1 to TRBJ1-6; there is no confident call for the D gene. This TCR was recovered from a human donor in good health. Sequenced: blood. The CDR3 in this case is CSARVLGILGNSPLHF. The base sequence is TGCAGTGCTAGAGTCCTGGGGATTCTAGGAAATTCACCCCTCCACTTT.